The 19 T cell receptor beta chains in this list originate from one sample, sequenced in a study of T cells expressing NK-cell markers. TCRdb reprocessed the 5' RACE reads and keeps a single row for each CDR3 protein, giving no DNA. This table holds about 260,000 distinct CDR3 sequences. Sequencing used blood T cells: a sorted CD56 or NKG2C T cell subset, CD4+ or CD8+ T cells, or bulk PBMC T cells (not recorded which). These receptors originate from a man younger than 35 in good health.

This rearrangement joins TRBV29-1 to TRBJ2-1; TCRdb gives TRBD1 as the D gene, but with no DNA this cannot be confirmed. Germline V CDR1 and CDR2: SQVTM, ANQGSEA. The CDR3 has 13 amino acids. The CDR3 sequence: CSDLGQANNEQFF.

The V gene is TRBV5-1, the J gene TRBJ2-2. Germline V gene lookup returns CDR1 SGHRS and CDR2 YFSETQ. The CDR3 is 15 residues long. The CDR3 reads CASVQSTGNTGELFF. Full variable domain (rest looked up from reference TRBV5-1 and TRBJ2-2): KAGVTQTPRYLIKTRGQQVTLSCSPISGHRSVSWYQQTPGQGLQFLFEYFSETQRNKGNFPGRFSGRQFSNSRSEMNVSTLELGDSALYLCASVQSTGNTGELFFGEGSRLTVL.

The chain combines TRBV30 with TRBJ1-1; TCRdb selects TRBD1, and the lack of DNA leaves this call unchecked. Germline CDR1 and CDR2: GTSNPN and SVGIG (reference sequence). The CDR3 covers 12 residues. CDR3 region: CAVQGLDTEAFF.

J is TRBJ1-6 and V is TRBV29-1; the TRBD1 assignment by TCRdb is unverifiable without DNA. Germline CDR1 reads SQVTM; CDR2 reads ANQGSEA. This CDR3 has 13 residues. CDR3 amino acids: CSVRTGRESPLHF.

The CDR3 sequence is CASSHNGANVLTF. The rearrangement uses TRBV21-1 and TRBJ2-6. TRBV21-1 corresponds to a pseudogene. This CDR3 is 13 amino acids long.

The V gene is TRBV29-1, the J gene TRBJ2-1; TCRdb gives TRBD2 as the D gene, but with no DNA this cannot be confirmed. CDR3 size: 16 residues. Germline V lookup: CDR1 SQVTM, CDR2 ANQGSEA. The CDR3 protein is CSVEGSGSSGYNEQFF.

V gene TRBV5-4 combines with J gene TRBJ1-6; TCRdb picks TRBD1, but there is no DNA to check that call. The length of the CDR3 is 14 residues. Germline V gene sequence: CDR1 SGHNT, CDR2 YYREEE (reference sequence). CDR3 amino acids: CASSSRDRESPLHF.

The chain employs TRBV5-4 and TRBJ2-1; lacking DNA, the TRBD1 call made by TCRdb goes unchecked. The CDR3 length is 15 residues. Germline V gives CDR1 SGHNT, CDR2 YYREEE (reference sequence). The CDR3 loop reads CASSLKRFGNNEQFF.

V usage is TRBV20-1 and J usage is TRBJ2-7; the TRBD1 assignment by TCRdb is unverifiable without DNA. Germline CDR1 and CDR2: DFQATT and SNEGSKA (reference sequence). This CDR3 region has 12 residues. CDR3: CSARVDGGEQYF.

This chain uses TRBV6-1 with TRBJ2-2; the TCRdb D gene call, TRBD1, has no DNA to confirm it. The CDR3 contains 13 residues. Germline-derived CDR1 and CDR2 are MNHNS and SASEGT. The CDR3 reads CASSLRAPGELFF.

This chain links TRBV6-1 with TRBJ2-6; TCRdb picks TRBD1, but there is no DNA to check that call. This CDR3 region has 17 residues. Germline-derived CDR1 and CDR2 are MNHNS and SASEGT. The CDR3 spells CASRRGGGKTGANVLTF.

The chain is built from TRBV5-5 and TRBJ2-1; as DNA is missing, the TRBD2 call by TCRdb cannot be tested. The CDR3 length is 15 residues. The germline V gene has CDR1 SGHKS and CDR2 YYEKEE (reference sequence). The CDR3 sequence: CASSLLRAPYNEQFF. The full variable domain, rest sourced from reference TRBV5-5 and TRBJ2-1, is DAGVTQSPTHLIKTRGQQVTLRCSPISGHKSVSWYQQVLGQGPQFIFQYYEKEERGRGNFPDRFSARQFPNYSSELNVNALLLGDSALYLCASSLLRAPYNEQFFGPGTRLTVL.

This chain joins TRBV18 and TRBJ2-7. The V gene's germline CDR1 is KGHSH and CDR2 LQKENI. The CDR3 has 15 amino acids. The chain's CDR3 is CASSPSGVRSYEQYF.

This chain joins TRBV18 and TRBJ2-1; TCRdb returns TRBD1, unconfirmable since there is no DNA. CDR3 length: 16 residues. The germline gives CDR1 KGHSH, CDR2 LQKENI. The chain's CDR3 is CASSLRQGGTLNEQFF.

This CDR3 reads CAWSIGTTFRYF. The gene calls are TRBV30 and TRBJ2-3; the TRBD1 assignment by TCRdb is unverifiable without DNA. CDR1 and CDR2 from the germline V gene are GTSNPN and SVGIG (reference sequence). This CDR3 spans 12 amino acids.

CDR3 amino acids: CASSSRGLGRNSYNEQFF. This chain links TRBV5-6 with TRBJ2-1; without DNA, the TCRdb call of TRBD1 cannot be checked. There are 18 residues in the CDR3. Germline values: CDR1 SGHDT, CDR2 YYEEEE.

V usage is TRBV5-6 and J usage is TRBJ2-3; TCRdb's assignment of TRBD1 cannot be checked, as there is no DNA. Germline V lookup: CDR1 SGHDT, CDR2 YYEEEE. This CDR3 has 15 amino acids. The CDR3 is CASSYAGSTTDTQYF.

This chain's CDR3 is CASKALMDEQFF. The chain links TRBV6-5 to TRBJ2-1. The CDR3 runs to 12 residues. The germline V gene has CDR1 MNHEY and CDR2 SVGAGI.

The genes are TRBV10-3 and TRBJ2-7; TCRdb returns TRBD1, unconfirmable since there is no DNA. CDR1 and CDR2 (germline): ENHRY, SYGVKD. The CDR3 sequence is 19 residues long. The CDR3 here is CAISESAGKPSSSLYEQYF.